This TCR beta chain was retrieved from a study of long-term antiretroviral therapy in people with HIV. The CDR3 runs to 14 residues. Germline CDR1 reads LNHNV; CDR2 reads YYDKDF (reference sequence). Trimming stripped 3 bases from V and 0 bases from J, with 9 bases between. A v3.0 immunoSEQ assay was performed at survey level. TCRdb's table, derived via immunoSEQ multiplex PCR, lists solely in-frame clones and lacks some. The sample consists of 30,000 to 40,000 clones, around 86% of them appearing once. Only a few counts were recorded for this clone. The source was unsorted PBMCs, collected 1 year after starting antiretroviral therapy. V gene TRBV15 combines with J gene TRBJ2-7; D possibly corresponds to TRBD2 (6 bases). The receptor's source is a young man with HIV. CDR3 nucleotide sequence: TGTGCCACCAGCAGGGAGGGATCCTCCTACGAGCAGTACTTC. Its protein is CATSREGSSYEQYF.